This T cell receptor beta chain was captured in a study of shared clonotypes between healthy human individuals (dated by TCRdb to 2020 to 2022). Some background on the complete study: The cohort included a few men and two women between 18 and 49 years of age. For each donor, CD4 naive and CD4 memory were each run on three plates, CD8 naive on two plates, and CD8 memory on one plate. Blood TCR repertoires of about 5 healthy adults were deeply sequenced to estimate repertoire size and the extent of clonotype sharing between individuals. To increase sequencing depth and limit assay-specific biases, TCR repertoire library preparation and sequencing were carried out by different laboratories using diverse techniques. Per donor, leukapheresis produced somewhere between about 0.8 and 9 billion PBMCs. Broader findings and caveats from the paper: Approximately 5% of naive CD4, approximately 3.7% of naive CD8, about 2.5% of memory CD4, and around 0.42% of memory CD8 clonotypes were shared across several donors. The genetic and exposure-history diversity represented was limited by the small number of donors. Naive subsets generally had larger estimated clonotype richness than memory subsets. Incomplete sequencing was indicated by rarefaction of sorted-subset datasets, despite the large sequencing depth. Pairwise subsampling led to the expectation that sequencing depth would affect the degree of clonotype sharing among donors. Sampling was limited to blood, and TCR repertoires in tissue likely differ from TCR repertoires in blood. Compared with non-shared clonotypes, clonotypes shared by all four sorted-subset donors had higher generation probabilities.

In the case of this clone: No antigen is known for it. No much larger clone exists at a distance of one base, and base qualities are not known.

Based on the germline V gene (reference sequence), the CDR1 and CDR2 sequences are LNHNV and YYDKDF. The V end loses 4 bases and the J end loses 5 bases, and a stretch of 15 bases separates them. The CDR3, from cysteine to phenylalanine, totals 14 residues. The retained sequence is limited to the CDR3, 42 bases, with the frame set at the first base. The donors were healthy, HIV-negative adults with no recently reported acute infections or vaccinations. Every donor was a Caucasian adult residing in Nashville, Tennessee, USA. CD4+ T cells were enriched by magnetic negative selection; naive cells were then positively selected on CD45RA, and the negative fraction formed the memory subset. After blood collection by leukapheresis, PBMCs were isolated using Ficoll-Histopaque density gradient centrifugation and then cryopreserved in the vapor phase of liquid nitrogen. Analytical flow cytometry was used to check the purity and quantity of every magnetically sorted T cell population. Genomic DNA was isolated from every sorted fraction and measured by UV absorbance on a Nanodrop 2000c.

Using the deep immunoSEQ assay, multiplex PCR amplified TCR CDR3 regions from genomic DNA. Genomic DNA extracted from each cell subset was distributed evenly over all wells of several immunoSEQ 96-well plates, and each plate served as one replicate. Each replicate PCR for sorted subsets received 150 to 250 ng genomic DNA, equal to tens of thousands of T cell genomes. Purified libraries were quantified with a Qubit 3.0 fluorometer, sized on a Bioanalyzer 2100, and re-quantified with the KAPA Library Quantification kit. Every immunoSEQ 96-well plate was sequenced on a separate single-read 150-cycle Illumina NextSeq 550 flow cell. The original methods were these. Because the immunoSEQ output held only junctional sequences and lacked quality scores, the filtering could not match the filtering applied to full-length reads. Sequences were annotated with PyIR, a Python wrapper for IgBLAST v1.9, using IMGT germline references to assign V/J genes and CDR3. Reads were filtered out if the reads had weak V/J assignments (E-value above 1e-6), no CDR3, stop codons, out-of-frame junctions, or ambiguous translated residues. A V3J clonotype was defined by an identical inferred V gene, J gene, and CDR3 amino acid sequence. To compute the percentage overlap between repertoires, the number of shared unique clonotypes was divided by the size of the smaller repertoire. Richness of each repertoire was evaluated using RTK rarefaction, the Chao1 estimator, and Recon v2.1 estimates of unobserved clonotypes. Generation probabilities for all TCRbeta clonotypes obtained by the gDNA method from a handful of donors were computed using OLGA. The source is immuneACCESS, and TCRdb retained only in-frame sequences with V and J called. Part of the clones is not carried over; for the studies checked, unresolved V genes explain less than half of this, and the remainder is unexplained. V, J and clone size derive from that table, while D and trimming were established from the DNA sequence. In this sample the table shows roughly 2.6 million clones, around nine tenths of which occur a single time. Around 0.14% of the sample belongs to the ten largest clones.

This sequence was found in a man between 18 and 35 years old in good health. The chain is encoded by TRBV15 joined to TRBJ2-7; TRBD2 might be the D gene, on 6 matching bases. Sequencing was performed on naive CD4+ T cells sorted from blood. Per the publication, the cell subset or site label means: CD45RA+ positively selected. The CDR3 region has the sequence CATSTAEGLNEQYF. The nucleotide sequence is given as TGTGCCACCAGCACGGCGGAGGGGCTAAACGAGCAGTACTTC. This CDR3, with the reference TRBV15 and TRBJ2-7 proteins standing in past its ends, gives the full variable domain DAMVIQNPRYQVTQFGKPVTLSCSQTLNHNVMYWYQQKSSQAPKLLFHYYDKDFNNEADTPDNFQSRRPNTSFCFLDIRSPGLGDTAMYLCATSTAEGLNEQYFGPGTRLTVT.